Sequencing of this T cell receptor beta chain was carried out in a study of Graves' ophthalmopathy and Graves' hyperthyroidism (dated by TCRdb to between 2018 and 2020). In the study overall: Peripheral blood was collected at initial diagnosis, prior to any treatment. Following sample collection, hyperthyroidism patients were given methimazole at a starting dose of 30 mg daily, and ophthalmopathy patients were given high-dose intravenous methylprednisolone. TCR beta repertoire signatures were used to distinguish Graves' ophthalmopathy from Graves' hyperthyroidism and to predict progression to ophthalmopathy. For independent validation, a separate cohort was made up of fewer than 20 hyperthyroidism patients plus 17 patients who later progressed from hyperthyroidism to ophthalmopathy. In total, approximately 130 blood samples were TCR-sequenced: around 42 ophthalmopathy, 75 hyperthyroidism and roughly 17 hyperthyroidism-to-ophthalmopathy patients. To explore V-J signatures that distinguish ophthalmopathy from hyperthyroidism, a discovery set of 100 patients was enrolled, made up of more than 40 with ophthalmopathy and under 65 with stable hyperthyroidism. In about 6 hyperthyroidism patients, T-cell repertoires of thyroid tissue and blood were compared. What the work shows at the level of the full study, not this receptor alone: In validation, the model predicted ophthalmopathy progression with nearly 71% sensitivity and roughly 72% specificity; more than ten predicted patients were CT-confirmed with GO in a median of 6.5 months. In cross-validation, the 13-signature model distinguished ophthalmopathy from stable hyperthyroidism with 87.88% sensitivity and roughly 81% specificity, while in the test set the corresponding values were around 79% and 71%. Most expanded thyroid clonotypes with frequency above 0.001 were also detected in blood, suggesting blood repertoires may reflect the thyroid immune response. No statistical method was used to set the sample size in advance, and the investigators knew which group each participant was assigned to.

Patients with ophthalmopathy had moderately to severely active disease, with a Clinical Activity Score of 3 or more, a NOSPECS grade of 4 or more, and a disease duration of less than 3 months. Patients with other autoimmune diseases, uncontrolled infections, pregnancy or lactation were excluded. Clinical symptoms, serum thyroxine, TRAb, thyroid ultrasound and orbital computed tomography were used for diagnosis. PBMCs were isolated from approximately 10 ml of fresh peripheral blood by Ficoll-Paque density gradient centrifugation. Total RNA was extracted using Trizol reagent, and RNA quality was checked on an Agilent 2100 Bioanalyzer. CDR1 and CDR2 (SNHLY, FYNNEI) derive from the germline V gene. Taken from cysteine to phenylalanine, the CDR3 has 15 residues. Left in the record is the CDR3 DNA by itself, 45 bases read in frame from the first base. Clipping removes 5 bases from V and 9 bases from J, with 5 as the unmatched junction base count.

For repertoire sequencing, the TCR beta CDR3 regions were amplified from RNA transcripts. The first round was an RT-PCR using HTBI primers with the Qiagen OneStep RT-PCR kit, and this first round was followed by a second-round multiplex PCR, then size selection and purification. Libraries were sequenced on an Illumina HiSeq2000 using paired-end 100 bp reads. In the authors' own workflow: SOAPnuke was used for read processing, and reads with adapters, uncalled bases, a mean Phred below 15, or no exact constant-primer or identifier match were discarded. COPE v1.2.5 was used to merge high-quality paired reads. Each unique nucleotide sequence was treated as a clonotype, and MiTCR v1.1 was used to align the clonotypes to the IMGT TRB V, D and J references. Only V-J combinations with frequency above 0.0001 were analysed, covering about 99% of repertoires. For each V-J combination, a TCR clonal expansion and chaos score was defined as F50 clonal expansion divided by the chaos observed in the TCRdist matrix. Welch's t-statistics and random forest were used to reduce features to approximately 13 V-J combinations, which were fed into a naive Bayes classifier. Thyroid-blood repertoire similarity was quantified with the Morisita-Horn index. TCRdb redid the processing of the public reads, applying fastp at Q25 and MiXCR, and retained in-frame beta chains. Entries are consolidated by CDR3 protein sequence, retaining the most common genes and DNA. For this entry, the V and J calls and clone size follow TCRdb and not the study's own pipeline. The sample records about 740,000 distinct CDR3 sequences, roughly 41% of which are singletons. Jointly, the top ten make up 35% to 55% of the sample.

As for this clonotype: There is no known antigen for this receptor. No clone much larger than this one lies a single base away; base qualities are absent.

The sequence came from an adult man with Graves' ophthalmopathy. This receptor chain uses TRBV2 and TRBJ1-6; 12 bases in between match TRBD1. The specimen was peripheral blood. The DNA sequence reads TGTGCCAGCAGTCGAGGGACAGGGGGCGTTTCACCCCTCCACTTT. This codes for CASSRGTGGVSPLHF.